A single sample gave rise to the 28 T cell receptor beta chains below, sequenced in a study of blood T cell repertoires in COVID-19. Clones were read by immunoSEQ multiplex PCR, and TCRdb kept only the in-frame ones, dropping some. Among about 150,000 clones, over 70% were seen once, and the ten largest hold around 6.3%. What was sequenced was peripheral blood. The receptors here all came from a man of 80 years or more with acute or convalescent COVID-19.

CDR3 DNA sequence: TGTGCCAGCAGCTTAGTCTCAGGGGATCAAGGCTACACCTTC. Protein sequence: CASSLVSGDQGYTF. The chain couples TRBV7-9 to TRBJ1-2; tentative D call: TRBD1 (6 bases). Deletions cut 1 base from V and 8 bases from J, with 14 bases between. The CDR3 spans 14 residues. Germline lookup yields CDR1 SEHNR and CDR2 FQNEAQ (reference sequence). Filled out from reference TRBV7-9 and TRBJ1-2, the complete variable domain reads DTGVSQNPRHKITKRGQNVTFRCDPISEHNRLYWYRQTLGQGPEFLTYFQNEAQLEKSRLLSDRFSAERPKGSFSTLEIQRTEQGDSAMYLCASSLVSGDQGYTFGSGTRLTVV.

This chain uses TRBV6-5 with TRBJ2-7, with 10 bases that match TRBD2. Germline loops: CDR1 MNHEY, CDR2 SVGAGI. V shed 5 bases, J shed 3 bases, and the junction held 4 bases outside the gene matches. CDR3 size: 14 residues. DNA for the CDR3: TGTGCCAGCAGTCCAAGCGGGAGGGACTACGAGCAGTACTTC. Translated: CASSPSGRDYEQYF.

This rearrangement joins TRBV6-1 to TRBJ1-2; D possibly corresponds to TRBD1 (5 bases). The V end lost 2 bases, the J end lost 8 bases, and 18 bases lay between the germline ends. CDR3 length: 15 residues. Germline CDR1 is MNHNS and CDR2 is SASEGT. CDR3 loop: CASSETQGSLDGYTF. The CDR3 DNA reads as TGTGCCAGCAGTGAAACCCAGGGCAGTCTGGACGGCTACACCTTC.

The chain recombines TRBV24-1 with TRBJ1-2; possible D gene TRBD1, 6 bases. The CDR3 is 14 residues long. V was clipped by 4 bases and J by 4 bases, with 12 bases between them. Germline V lookup: CDR1 KGHDR, CDR2 SFDVKD. The CDR3 sequence is CATSDSGQSYGYTF. DNA of the CDR3: TGTGCCACCAGTGACTCCGGACAGAGCTATGGCTACACCTTC.

The chain recombines TRBV5-1 with TRBJ2-1; the match to TRBD1 covers 12 bases. J gave up 10 bases and V 2 bases, and 13 bases lay outside the gene matches. The germline V gene has CDR1 SGHRS and CDR2 YFSETQ. This CDR3 contains 17 residues. Written as DNA, the CDR3 is TGCGCCAGCAGCTTCTCGCCGGGACAGGGGGCTTCGTGGGAGCAGTTCTTC. Protein: CASSFSPGQGASWEQFF.

The rearrangement joins TRBV28 to TRBJ1-1, with a weak D call TRBD1 (5 bases). With 8 bases removed from V and 3 bases from J, the gap between germline ends came to 7 bases. Germline CDR1 is MDHEN and CDR2 is SYDVKM. The length of the CDR3 is 11 residues. The DNA of the CDR3 is TGTGCCAGCGGGGCCTACACTGAAGCTTTCTTT. It yields the protein CASGAYTEAFF. The whole variable domain, remainder taken from reference TRBV28 and TRBJ1-1, is DVKVTQSSRYLVKRTGEKVFLECVQDMDHENMFWYRQDPGLGLRLIYFSYDVKMKEKGDIPEGYSVSREKKERFSLILESASTNQTSMYLCASGAYTEAFFGQGTRLTVV.

The V call is TRBV27, the J call TRBJ1-6, with a tentative D call TRBD1 (5 bases). V lost 3 bases to trimming and J lost 0 bases, with 9 bases between them. Germline V gives CDR1 MNHEY, CDR2 SMNVEV (reference sequence). This CDR3 is 16 amino acids long. CDR3 nucleotide sequence: TGTGCCAGCAGTTTCGGGACTAGCTCCTATAATTCACCCCTCCACTTT. Translated: CASSFGTSSYNSPLHF.

This chain connects TRBV5-6 to TRBJ2-5; 8 bases line up with TRBD1. The CDR3 loop spans 15 amino acids. The germline V gene has CDR1 SGHDT and CDR2 YYEEEE. V trimming: 0 bases; J trimming: 4 bases; junction bases outside the gene matches: 5. The CDR3 coding sequence is TGTGCCAGCAGCTTGGGCAGGGGGCTTGGAGAGACCCAGTACTTC. It codes for CASSLGRGLGETQYF.

The chain combines TRBV2 with TRBJ1-5; a weak D match, TRBD1 (6 bases). The CDR3 consists of 14 residues. CDR1 is SNHLY, CDR2 FYNNEI, per germline. Trimming removed 6 bases from V and 0 bases from J, with 9 bases in between. This CDR3 is CASRGDTSNQPQHF. The DNA for the CDR3 is TGTGCCAGCAGGGGGGACACTAGCAATCAGCCCCAGCATTTT. Full variable domain (remainder filled in from reference TRBV2 and TRBJ1-5): EPEVTQTPSHQVTQMGQEVILRCVPISNHLYFYWYRQILGQKVEFLVSFYNNEISEKSEIFDDQFSVERPDGSNFTLKIRSTKLEDSAMYFCASRGDTSNQPQHFGDGTRLSIL.

The chain carries TRBV27 and TRBJ2-1; the match to TRBD1 covers 8 bases. Looked up from germline, CDR1 is MNHEY and CDR2 is SMNVEV (reference sequence). The CDR3 totals 13 residues. J lost 7 bases, V lost 5 bases, and 4 bases had no gene match. CDR3: CASSRQGWNEQFF. CDR3 nucleotides: TGTGCCAGCAGTAGACAGGGGTGGAATGAGCAGTTCTTC.

The CDR3 reads CAISELLGANVLTF. DNA for the CDR3: TGTGCCATCAGTGAGCTTCTTGGGGCCAACGTCCTGACTTTC. This chain links TRBV10-3 with TRBJ2-6; D is ambiguous. CDR3 length: 14 amino acids. Trimming pared 2 bases from V and 3 bases from J, leaving 5 bases between. Germline CDR1 reads ENHRY; CDR2 reads SYGVKD.

V usage is TRBV28 and J usage is TRBJ2-6; no reliable D call. This CDR3 region has 14 residues. V lost 4 bases and J lost 3, with 7 bases in between. CDR1 and CDR2 (germline): MDHEN, SYDVKM. CDR3 coding DNA: TGTGCCAGCAGTTCTACGCTTGGGGCCAACGTCCTGACTTTC. Protein product: CASSSTLGANVLTF.

V gene TRBV5-1 combines with J gene TRBJ1-2; 8 nucleotides line up with TRBD1. This CDR3 region has 15 residues. The V and J ends lost 0 bases and 6 bases, in that order; junction bases with no gene match: 7. The V gene's germline CDR1 is SGHRS and CDR2 YFSETQ. CDR3 sequence (DNA): TGCGCCAGCAGCTTGGGACAGGGGCAGTTGGATGGCTACACCTTC. It translates to CASSLGQGQLDGYTF. The full variable domain, in which reference TRBV5-1 and TRBJ1-2 provide the parts outside the CDR3, is KAGVTQTPRYLIKTRGQQVTLSCSPISGHRSVSWYQQTPGQGLQFLFEYFSETQRNKGNFPGRFSGRQFSNSRSEMNVSTLELGDSALYLCASSLGQGQLDGYTFGSGTRLTVV.

This chain links TRBV30 with TRBJ1-6; D possibly corresponds to TRBD1 (5 bases). The V end lost 4 bases, the J end lost 8 bases, and 18 bases lay between the germline ends. The CDR3 contains 15 residues. Germline CDR1 and CDR2: GTSNPN and SVGIG (reference sequence). CDR3 residues: CAWTPWGGDDSPLHF. CDR3 nucleotide sequence: TGTGCCTGGACCCCATGGGGGGGGGACGATTCACCCCTCCACTTT.

The chain employs TRBV28 and TRBJ1-4; 7 bases align to TRBD1. Per germline, CDR1 MDHEN and CDR2 SYDVKM. Trimming removed 6 bases from V and 0 bases from J; junction bases left unmatched: 13. The CDR3 consists of 18 residues. CDR3: CASRKTGTEITTNEKLFF. In DNA, the CDR3 is TGTGCCAGCAGAAAAACCGGGACAGAGATTACAACTAATGAAAAACTGTTTTTT.

The CDR3 here is CASSTWFQGYEQFF. In nucleotides, the CDR3 is TGTGCCAGCAGCACCTGGTTCCAGGGGTATGAGCAGTTCTTC. This rearrangement joins TRBV11-2 to TRBJ2-1, with a weak D call TRBD1 (6 bases). From germline, CDR1 is SGHAT and CDR2 FQNNGV. The CDR3 extends over 14 amino acids. The germline V and J ends were trimmed by 5 bases and 8 bases, with 16 bases remaining between them.

The gene calls are TRBV5-4 and TRBJ2-2; TRBD1 matches at 10 bases. J lost 4 bases, V lost 3 bases, and 9 bases had no gene match. Germline V gene lookup returns CDR1 SGHNT and CDR2 YYREEE (reference sequence). The CDR3 runs to 17 residues. This chain's CDR3 is CASSSPGQGYATGELFF. The CDR3 DNA reads as TGTGCCAGCAGCTCTCCGGGACAGGGGTATGCCACCGGGGAGCTGTTTTTT.

The chain is built from TRBV29-1 and TRBJ2-1; 11 nucleotides match TRBD2. The CDR3 spans 16 residues. Germline CDR1 reads SQVTM; CDR2 reads ANQGSEA. After removal of 3 bases from V and 0 bases from J, the junction contained 4 bases not matched to a gene. The CDR3: CSVDATSGISYNEQFF. Written as DNA, the CDR3 is TGCAGCGTTGATGCGACTAGCGGGATCTCCTACAATGAGCAGTTCTTC.

The rearrangement links TRBV19 to TRBJ1-2, with TRBD1 matching 8 bases. Germline V lookup: CDR1 LNHDA, CDR2 SQIVND (reference sequence). J lost 8 bases, V lost 9 bases, and 17 bases had no gene match. The length of the CDR3 is 15 residues. CDR3 in amino acids: CASQQGGALGSGYTF. The DNA of the CDR3 is TGTGCCAGCCAACAGGGGGGGGCACTGGGGAGCGGCTACACCTTC.

The chain carries TRBV28 and TRBJ1-5, with D possibly TRBD1 on 6 matching bases. V was shortened by 6 bases and J by 0 bases, with 15 bases between the two germline ends. CDR1 is MDHEN, CDR2 SYDVKM, per germline. The CDR3 contains 16 residues. The CDR3 sequence: CASSVPGQDSNQPQHF. DNA of the CDR3: TGTGCCAGCAGCGTCCCGGGACAAGATAGCAATCAGCCCCAGCATTTT.

V is TRBV3-1 (or the pseudogene TRBV3-2) and J is TRBJ2-7; 7 nucleotides match TRBD1. Germline V lookup: CDR1 LGHDT, CDR2 YNNKEL (reference sequence). J lost 11 bases, V lost 3 bases, and 7 bases had no gene match. The CDR3 has 12 amino acids. CDR3 loop: CASSQVGQEKYF. For the CDR3, the DNA is TGTGCCAGCAGCCAGGTAGGACAGGAAAAGTACTTC.

V is TRBV27 and J is TRBJ2-1; 9 nucleotides align to TRBD1. V lost 5 bases to trimming and J lost 6 bases; unmatched junction nucleotides: 8. The CDR3 is 15 residues long. The germline CDR1 and CDR2 sequences are MNHEY and SMNVEV (reference sequence). CDR3 coding DNA: TGTGCCAGCAGTCCGCCGGGACAGGGCCCCAATGAGCAGTTCTTC. It is translated as CASSPPGQGPNEQFF.

The gene calls are TRBV28 and TRBJ2-1; 9 bases match TRBD2. This CDR3 region has 15 residues. CDR1 and CDR2 from the germline V gene are MDHEN and SYDVKM. The junction had 8 bases not matched to a gene; V was cut back by 3 bases and J by 8 bases. CDR3 in amino acids: CASSLGLAGHDEQFF. CDR3 nucleotide sequence: TGTGCCAGCAGTTTGGGGCTAGCGGGACACGATGAGCAGTTCTTC. The full variable domain, completed using reference TRBV28 and TRBJ2-1, is DVKVTQSSRYLVKRTGEKVFLECVQDMDHENMFWYRQDPGLGLRLIYFSYDVKMKEKGDIPEGYSVSREKKERFSLILESASTNQTSMYLCASSLGLAGHDEQFFGPGTRLTVL.

This clone has just a few counts. V gene TRBV6-5 combines with J gene TRBJ2-3, with 9 bases that match TRBD2. From germline, CDR1 is MNHEY and CDR2 SVGAGI. The trim removed 10 bases at V and 4 bases at J, leaving 6 bases unmatched. The CDR3 covers 13 residues. CDR3 region: CAISGGSADTQYF. For the CDR3, the DNA is TGTGCCATCAGCGGGGGGTCCGCAGATACGCAGTATTTT.

The chain couples TRBV11-3 to TRBJ2-1, with D unresolved. V lost 3 bases and J lost 10, with 10 bases in between. Germline V gives CDR1 SGHNT, CDR2 YENEEA. The CDR3 has 12 amino acids. Here the CDR3 DNA reads TGTGCCAGCAGCTTCGGTGCGTGGGAGCAGTTCTTC. It yields the protein CASSFGAWEQFF.

The chain is built from TRBV21-1 and TRBJ2-1; the table's D call TRBD2 went unverified against the DNA. TRBV21-1 is a pseudogene segment. The CDR3 has 15 amino acids. CDR3 sequence (DNA): TGTGCCAGCAGCACTCCGCGGCAAACCTACAATGAGCAGTTCTTC. The encoded protein is CASSTPRQTYNEQFF.

This clone was seen once. The gene calls are TRBV28 and TRBJ2-7; 14 bases map to TRBD2. The CDR3 runs to 18 residues. Germline loops: CDR1 MDHEN, CDR2 SYDVKM. The V gene end was trimmed by 5 bases and the J gene end by 2 bases; junction bases not matched to a gene: 11. The CDR3 sequence is CASSPPLPGLAGAYEQYF. CDR3 DNA sequence: TGTGCCAGCAGTCCACCCCTACCGGGACTAGCGGGAGCCTACGAGCAGTACTTC.

V and J are TRBV28 and TRBJ2-1, with D possibly TRBD2 on 7 matching bases. The CDR3 contains 16 residues. The ends were cut back, 7 bases at V and 8 bases at J, with 24 bases in the middle. Germline V gene sequence: CDR1 MDHEN, CDR2 SYDVKM. Written as DNA, the CDR3 is TGTGCCAGCACCCCGCCTGGGAGGGGGAGGGCTCATGAGCAGTTCTTC. Translated, it gives CASTPPGRGRAHEQFF.